In this sample, the clone carrying this TCR beta chain turned up a few times. This sample was taken from a study of breast tumors, draining lymph nodes, adjacent tissues. Axillary draining lymph nodes of breast cancer patients supplied the node samples. A single record per CDR3 protein comes from TCRdb applying MiXCR to the multiplex PCR reads. Here the sample spans some 100,000 distinct CDR3 sequences, approximately 21% being singletons. The CDR3 extends over 16 amino acids. Trimming stripped 4 bases from V and 8 bases from J, with 21 bases between. Germline values: CDR1 SGHRS, CDR2 YFSETQ. The gene calls are TRBV5-1 and TRBJ1-4; perhaps TRBD1 as D (6 bases). Material: axillary lymph node tissue. This clonotype was obtained from a female donor with breast cancer. Some clones in this sample may be carry-over from other donors' samples. This CDR3 reads CASSPSQLRGGEKLFF. CDR3 in DNA: TGCGCCAGCAGCCCCTCCCAGTTGAGGGGGGGGGAAAAACTGTTTTTT.